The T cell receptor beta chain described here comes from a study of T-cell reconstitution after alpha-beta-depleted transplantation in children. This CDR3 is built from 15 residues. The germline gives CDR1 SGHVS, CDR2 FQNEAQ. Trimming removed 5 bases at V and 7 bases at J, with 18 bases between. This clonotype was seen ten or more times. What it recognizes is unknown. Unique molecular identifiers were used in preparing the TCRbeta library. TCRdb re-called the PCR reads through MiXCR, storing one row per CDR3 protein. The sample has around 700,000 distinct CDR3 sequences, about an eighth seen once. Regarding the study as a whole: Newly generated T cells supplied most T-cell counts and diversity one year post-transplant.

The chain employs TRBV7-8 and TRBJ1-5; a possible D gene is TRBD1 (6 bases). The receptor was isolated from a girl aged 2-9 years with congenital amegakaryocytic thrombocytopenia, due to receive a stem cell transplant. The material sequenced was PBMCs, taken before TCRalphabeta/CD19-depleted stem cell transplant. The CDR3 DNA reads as TGTGCCAGCAGCCTCGATACAGGGTCGAACCAGCCCCAGCATTTT. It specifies CASSLDTGSNQPQHF.